The 20 T cell receptor beta chains below all came from one sample that was sequenced in a study of circulating and synovial CD4+ cells in juvenile arthritis. The assay was immunoSEQ multiplex PCR, and TCRdb's table has in-frame clones only and misses some. Here the sample spans around 31,000 clones, roughly 95% being singletons. Sequences were obtained from CD4+ T cells from blood. All receptors come from a human donor with juvenile idiopathic arthritis.

The chain is built from TRBV6-1 and TRBJ1-5; no definite D call. The germline V gene has CDR1 MNHNS and CDR2 SASEGT. Trimming removed 8 bases at V and 1 base at J, with 15 bases between. This CDR3 is built from 15 residues. CDR3 protein: CASVREKTSNQPQHF. CDR3 nucleotides: TGTGCCAGCGTAAGGGAGAAAACAAGCAATCAGCCCCAGCATTTT.

The rearrangement uses TRBV6-1 and TRBJ1-2, with TRBD1 matching 12 bases. Germline V gene lookup returns CDR1 MNHNS and CDR2 SASEGT. Unmatched junction bases numbered 6, after V lost 6 bases and J lost 4 bases. CDR3 length: 15 amino acids. The CDR3 DNA follows: TGTGCCAGCAGCACCGGGACAGGGGGCTTCTATGGCTACACCTTC. Translated: CASSTGTGGFYGYTF.

A few counts support this clone. This chain uses TRBV18 with TRBJ2-6; a possible D gene is TRBD2 (5 bases). Germline V lookup: CDR1 KGHSH, CDR2 LQKENI. CDR3 length: 16 residues. The V end lost 0 bases, the J end lost 3 bases, and 9 bases lay between the germline ends. CDR3 sequence reads: CASSPPSRVGANVLTF. The DNA for the CDR3 is TGTGCCAGCTCACCACCGTCGAGGGTTGGGGCCAACGTCCTGACTTTC.

The chain is built from TRBV18 and TRBJ2-1, with 8 nucleotides matching TRBD1. This CDR3 region has 12 residues. Germline values: CDR1 KGHSH, CDR2 LQKENI. Losses at the gene ends were 6 bases for V and 8 bases for J; bases not matched to a gene: 3. The CDR3 nucleotides read TGTGCCAGCTCGGCGACAGGGGATGAGCAGTTCTTC. It encodes CASSATGDEQFF. Full variable domain (outside the CDR3, taken from reference TRBV18 and TRBJ2-1): NAGVMQNPRHLVRRRGQEARLRCSPMKGHSHVYWYRQLPEEGLKFMVYLQKENIIDESGMPKERFSAEFPKEGPSILRIQQVVRGDSAAYFCASSATGDEQFFGPGTRLTVL.

The chain links TRBV10-3 to TRBJ2-3; D not certain. The CDR3 extends over 12 amino acids. Germline CDR1 ENHRY, CDR2 SYGVKD. V was shortened by 10 bases and J by 0 bases, with 8 bases between the two germline ends. CDR3: CATNPSTDTQYF. Here the CDR3 DNA reads TGTGCCACTAATCCAAGCACAGATACGCAGTATTTT.

This chain uses TRBV11-2 with TRBJ2-1; D not resolved. V lost 6 bases to trimming and J lost 9 bases, with 6 bases between them. This CDR3 has 10 residues. From germline, CDR1 is SGHAT and CDR2 FQNNGV. CDR3 bases: TGTGCCAGCAGAGGCGGTGAGCAGTTCTTC. Protein: CASRGGEQFF.

The chain uses TRBV30 and TRBJ1-6; 7 bases fit TRBD1. This CDR3 is built from 14 residues. The germline V gene has CDR1 GTSNPN and CDR2 SVGIG (reference sequence). Trimming at V came to 4 bases and at J to 11 bases, leaving 11 bases not matched to a gene. Here the CDR3 DNA reads TGTGCCTGGACAATTACAGGGGTCAGTCCACCCCTCCACTTT. Its translation is CAWTITGVSPPLHF.

The chain couples TRBV6-5 to TRBJ1-2, with D possibly TRBD1 on 6 matching bases. V lost 1 base and J 8 bases, leaving 11 bases between the germline ends. From germline, CDR1 is MNHEY and CDR2 SVGAGI. There are 13 residues in the CDR3. The CDR3 nucleotides read TGTGCCAGCAGTTACTACAGGGACGGGGGCTACACCTTC. This sequence encodes CASSYYRDGGYTF.

The rearrangement links TRBV7-9 to TRBJ2-7, with 8 bases identical to TRBD2. This CDR3 spans 19 amino acids. Germline V gives CDR1 SEHNR, CDR2 FQNEAQ (reference sequence). Losses at the gene ends were 1 base for V and 6 bases for J; bases not matched to a gene: 20. The CDR3 protein is CASSLGSGTRIRSTLEQYF. CDR3 nucleotides: TGTGCCAGCAGCTTAGGGTCCGGGACTAGGATTAGAAGTACTCTCGAGCAGTACTTC.

The chain employs TRBV28 and TRBJ2-1; TRBD2 might be the D (6 bases). Germline values: CDR1 MDHEN, CDR2 SYDVKM. The germline V and J ends were trimmed by 2 bases and 1 base, with 21 bases remaining between them. The CDR3 is 19 amino acids. CDR3 nucleotide sequence: TGTGCCAGCAGTTTACCCCCCCTTGGTGGGCGGGATTCCTACAATGAGCAGTTCTTC. Protein product: CASSLPPLGGRDSYNEQFF.

The chain is built from TRBV4-3 and TRBJ2-1; TRBD1 might be the D (6 bases). The CDR3 extends over 17 amino acids. The V and J ends lost 1 base and 0 bases respectively, with 13 bases between them. Per the germline V gene, CDR1 is LGHNA and CDR2 is YSLEER. Here the CDR3 DNA reads TGCGCCAGCAGCCAAGTGGGCACAGGGTTCTCCTACAATGAGCAGTTCTTC. Amino acid sequence: CASSQVGTGFSYNEQFF.

V is TRBV18 and J is TRBJ2-5, with TRBD2 matching over 10 bases. In germline, CDR1 is KGHSH, CDR2 LQKENI. V lost 3 bases, J lost 3 bases, and 13 bases stayed unmatched. The CDR3 is 18 amino acids. The chain's CDR3 is CASSPPGFPSGGKETQYF. The CDR3 region has the DNA TGTGCCAGCTCACCTCCTGGGTTTCCTAGCGGGGGAAAAGAGACCCAGTACTTC.

V gene TRBV11-2 combines with J gene TRBJ2-7, with D unresolved. CDR3 length equals 14 residues. Germline lookup yields CDR1 SGHAT and CDR2 FQNNGV. V lost 1 base, J lost 4 bases, and 11 bases lay in between. CDR3 region: CASSLGPLEYEQYF. The CDR3 region has the DNA TGTGCCAGCAGCTTAGGGCCGCTCGAATACGAGCAGTACTTC.

In this sample, this clone turned up once. The chain joins TRBV25-1 to TRBJ2-5; 13 bases are shared with TRBD2. Germline lookup yields CDR1 MGHDK and CDR2 SYGVNS. This CDR3 region has 15 residues. J lost 3 bases, V lost 11 bases, and 9 bases had no gene match. CDR3 coding DNA: TGTGCCGAGGGCGGGACTAGCGGGAAAAAAGAGACCCAGTACTTC. This gives the protein CAEGGTSGKKETQYF.

This rearrangement joins TRBV5-4 to TRBJ1-1; TRBD1 aligns across 8 bases. From germline, CDR1 is SGHNT and CDR2 YYREEE (reference sequence). The CDR3 covers 13 residues. With 4 bases clipped from V and 3 bases from J, the junction kept 2 bases outside the gene matches. CDR3 region: CASSLTGDTEAFF. The CDR3 DNA is TGTGCCAGCAGCCTGACAGGGGACACTGAAGCTTTCTTT.

The genes are TRBV5-6 and TRBJ1-2, with D tentatively TRBD1 (5 bases). This CDR3 has 13 residues. Germline lookup yields CDR1 SGHDT and CDR2 YYEEEE. V gave up 0 bases and J gave up 4 bases, with 7 bases separating them. The CDR3 DNA follows: TGTGCCAGCAGCTTGGCAGGGTCCTATGGCTACACCTTC. Translated, it gives CASSLAGSYGYTF.

The chain carries TRBV15 and TRBJ2-5; 7 nucleotides match TRBD1. The CDR3 covers 14 residues. Germline CDR1 reads LNHNV; CDR2 reads YYDKDF (reference sequence). With V trimmed by 2 bases and J by 0 bases, 0 bases remained unmatched. The CDR3 is CATSRTGDQETQYF. Here the CDR3 DNA reads TGTGCCACCAGCAGAACAGGGGACCAAGAGACCCAGTACTTC.

The chain has TRBV1 and TRBJ2-1; the table's D call of TRBD2 was not tested on the DNA. TRBV1 is shown as a pseudogene. This CDR3 spans 17 amino acids. The CDR3 reads CTSSQVLTSGRMYEQFF. For the CDR3, the DNA is TGCACCAGCAGCCAAGTATTGACTAGCGGCCGGATGTATGAGCAGTTCTTC.

The chain combines TRBV20-1 with TRBJ1-1; no firm D call. The germline V and J ends were trimmed by 3 bases and 5 bases, with 4 bases remaining between them. Germline CDR1 and CDR2: DFQATT and SNEGSKA (reference sequence). This CDR3 region has 10 residues. Here the CDR3 DNA reads TGCAGTGCTAGGAGGACTGAAGCTTTCTTT. Amino acids: CSARRTEAFF.

This rearrangement joins TRBV2 to TRBJ2-2; TRBD1 matches at 7 bases. Germline values: CDR1 SNHLY, CDR2 FYNNEI. V was clipped by 6 bases and J by 7 bases; unmatched bases: 5. The CDR3 has 13 amino acids. DNA of the CDR3: TGTGCCAGCAGAGACAGGGCGGGCGGGGAGCTGTTTTTT. This sequence encodes CASRDRAGGELFF.